Listed here is a single TCR beta chain. Measured with immunoSEQ multiplex PCR; TCRdb has only the in-frame clones, and not every one. The table records approximately 170,000 clones, approximately 91% of them present only once. This specimen belongs to a study of blood T cell repertoires in COVID-19. Study background: The United States, Italy and Spain provided the acute and convalescent COVID-19 samples.

Between the trimmed V and J ends, which lost 1 base and 3 bases, there was a span of 7 bases. The germline V gene has CDR1 SNHLY and CDR2 FYNNEI. This CDR3 has 13 residues. This TCR was recovered from a man aged 18-30 years with COVID-19, enrolled during active disease. This chain joins TRBV2 and TRBJ2-7; unclear D gene. Specimen: peripheral blood. The DNA of the CDR3 is TGTGCCAGCAGTGAAGGGCAGAACTACGAGCAGTACTTC. It specifies CASSEGQNYEQYF.